The next 18 T cell receptor beta chains were all read from a single sample in a study of cytomegalovirus exposure and HLA in healthy donors. The PCR contained 60 Vbeta and 13 Jbeta primers. Assay: immunoSEQ multiplex PCR; the TCRdb copy retains only in-frame clones and omits some. The data contain around 100,000 clones, less than 80% of them singletons. Sequencing was carried out using PBMCs. The receptors were sampled from a man aged 25 to 40 in good health and CMV-seropositive.

This sequence joins TRBV11-2 and TRBJ2-2, with a possible D match to TRBD2 (7 bases). V lost 5 bases and J 4 bases, leaving 14 bases between the germline ends. The length of the CDR3 is 15 residues. Germline CDR1 and CDR2: SGHAT and FQNNGV. CDR3 in amino acids: CASSKGGILTGELFF. The CDR3 DNA follows: TGTGCCAGCAGCAAGGGGGGGATTCTCACCGGGGAGCTGTTTTTT.

J is TRBJ2-5 and V is TRBV19; 11 bases align to TRBD2. Trimming removed 1 base from V and 3 bases from J; junction bases left unmatched: 13. Germline CDR1 is LNHDA and CDR2 is SQIVND (reference sequence). The CDR3 length is 19 residues. CDR3 in amino acids: CASSIVVSGGVPKKETQYF. CDR3 nucleotides: TGTGCCAGTAGTATAGTGGTTAGCGGGGGGGTACCCAAAAAAGAGACCCAGTACTTC.

This clone was recorded at least ten times. The chain carries TRBV6-5 and TRBJ2-3; the D gene is possibly TRBD2 (5 bases). V was clipped by 5 bases and J by 0 bases, with 12 bases between them. This CDR3 comprises 15 residues. CDR1 is MNHEY and CDR2 is SVGAGI in the germline V gene. The CDR3 region has the DNA TGTGCCAGCAGTCCCCGGGGTCCTAGCACAGATACGCAGTATTTT. As protein: CASSPRGPSTDTQYF.

The chain combines TRBV2 with TRBJ2-1, with D perhaps matching TRBD1 (6 bases). CDR3 length: 15 amino acids. Trimming took off 8 bases at V and 7 bases at J, with 21 bases between the two ends. The germline gives CDR1 SNHLY, CDR2 FYNNEI. The CDR3 reads CASCRTGSPRNEQFF. As DNA, the CDR3 is TGTGCCAGCTGTCGAACAGGGTCCCCTCGGAATGAGCAGTTCTTC.

CDR3 DNA sequence: TGTGCCAGCAGTGCCGGGGGTTACACTGAAGCTTTCTTT. Translated, it gives CASSAGGYTEAFF. V gene TRBV6-1 combines with J gene TRBJ1-1; maybe TRBD1 (5 bases). The CDR3 is 13 amino acids. V was shortened by 4 bases and J by 3 bases, with 9 bases between the two germline ends. Germline values: CDR1 MNHNS, CDR2 SASEGT.

This chain links TRBV28 with TRBJ1-5; weak D call: TRBD1 (5 bases). Trimming removed 2 bases at V and 2 bases at J, with 13 bases between. CDR1 and CDR2 from the germline V gene are MDHEN and SYDVKM. This CDR3 has 16 amino acids. This CDR3 is CASSLRGLRGNQPQHF. The DNA for the CDR3 is TGTGCCAGCAGTTTAAGGGGCCTCAGGGGCAATCAGCCCCAGCATTTT.

The genes are TRBV7-2 and TRBJ2-7; no clear D. In germline, CDR1 is SGHTA, CDR2 FQGNSA. V was cut by 5 bases and J by 4 bases, with 6 bases left in between. This CDR3 contains 11 residues. CDR3 loop: CASSAMYEQYF. CDR3 DNA sequence: TGTGCCAGCAGCGCGATGTACGAGCAGTACTTC.

The V gene is TRBV11-2, the J gene TRBJ2-7, with 9 positions matching TRBD1. J lost 4 bases, V lost 5 bases, and 9 bases had no gene match. The CDR3 loop spans 15 amino acids. CDR1 and CDR2 (germline): SGHAT, FQNNGV. CDR3 sequence (DNA): TGTGCCAGCAGCACAAGGGAGGGACAGGGTTACGAGCAGTACTTC. Translated, it gives CASSTREGQGYEQYF.

This clone was seen a handful of times. The chain is built from TRBV5-4 and TRBJ2-3; 15 nucleotides line up with TRBD2. The CDR3 totals 19 residues. Losses at the gene ends were 4 bases for V and 1 base for J; bases not matched to a gene: 10. Germline V lookup: CDR1 SGHNT, CDR2 YYREEE (reference sequence). The CDR3 protein is CASSPDGTSGGPGTDTQYF. As DNA, the CDR3 is TGTGCCAGCAGCCCGGACGGGACTAGCGGGGGGCCAGGCACAGATACGCAGTATTTT.

The chain joins TRBV5-4 to TRBJ2-2; TRBD1 is a possible D gene (5 bases). V was pared by 7 bases and J by 0 bases, with 16 bases between. Germline CDR1 and CDR2: SGHNT and YYREEE (reference sequence). The CDR3 extends over 16 amino acids. The DNA for the CDR3 is TGTGCCAGCCTGACCAACACAGGATCGAACACCGGGGAGCTGTTTTTT. This gives the protein CASLTNTGSNTGELFF.

This clone was counted once. The V call is TRBV5-1, the J call TRBJ1-4; D might be TRBD1 (6 bases). Germline values: CDR1 SGHRS, CDR2 YFSETQ. V lost 0 bases and J lost 4, with 13 bases in between. The CDR3 is 16 residues long. CDR3: CASSLVVAGVNEKLFF. The CDR3 DNA is TGCGCCAGCAGCTTGGTGGTGGCAGGGGTTAATGAAAAACTGTTTTTT.

The chain has TRBV19 and TRBJ2-2, with TRBD2 identical over 8 bases. The CDR3 has 15 amino acids. Losses at the gene ends were 6 bases for V and 0 bases for J; bases not matched to a gene: 3. The V gene's germline CDR1 is LNHDA and CDR2 SQIVND (reference sequence). The CDR3 region has the DNA TGTGCCAGTAGGGCGGGGGGCCCGAACACCGGGGAGCTGTTTTTT. Protein: CASRAGGPNTGELFF. The full variable domain, with the rest looked up from reference TRBV19 and TRBJ2-2, is DGGITQSPKYLFRKEGQNVTLSCEQNLNHDAMYWYRQDPGQGLRLIYYSQIVNDFQKGDIAEGYSVSREKKESFPLTVTSAQKNPTAFYLCASRAGGPNTGELFFGEGSRLTVL.

This clone appeared once. This chain joins TRBV4-1 and TRBJ2-2; maybe TRBD1 (6 bases). Germline V gene lookup returns CDR1 MGHRA and CDR2 YSYEKL. V was cut by 2 bases and J by 3 bases, with 16 bases left in between. This CDR3 comprises 17 residues. As DNA, the CDR3 is TGCGCCAGCAGCCAACCCCTGACAGGTTGGGACACCGGGGAGCTGTTTTTT. Protein: CASSQPLTGWDTGELFF.

The rearrangement uses TRBV4-1 and TRBJ1-3, with 8 bases aligning to TRBD1. The CDR3 runs to 14 residues. V was clipped by 9 bases and J by 7 bases; unmatched bases: 11. Per germline, CDR1 MGHRA and CDR2 YSYEKL. The CDR3 nucleotides are TGCGCCAGTAACTCTTGGACAGGGAGTAACACCATATATTTT. It specifies CASNSWTGSNTIYF.

The chain links TRBV19 to TRBJ1-1, with TRBD1 matching over 7 bases. V dropped 4 bases and J dropped 4; count of bases not matched to a gene: 6. Germline V CDR1 and CDR2: LNHDA, SQIVND (reference sequence). The CDR3 sequence is 14 residues long. The CDR3 loop is CASSKGQRGTEAFF. Here the CDR3 DNA reads TGTGCCAGTAGTAAGGGACAGAGGGGCACTGAAGCTTTCTTT.

This sequence joins TRBV6-5 and TRBJ2-3; D is perhaps TRBD1 (6 bases). Per the germline V gene, CDR1 is MNHEY and CDR2 is SVGAGI. Between the trimmed V and J ends, which lost 5 bases and 7 bases, there was a span of 13 bases. The CDR3 length is 13 residues. CDR3 sequence (DNA): TGTGCCAGCAGTGGGGGACAACGGAATACGCAGTATTTT. Translation gives CASSGGQRNTQYF.

This clone was found once. The chain joins TRBV6-5 to TRBJ2-7; 9 bases are a match to TRBD1. Unmatched junction bases numbered 11, after V lost 8 bases and J lost 6 bases. Germline V gene lookup returns CDR1 MNHEY and CDR2 SVGAGI. The CDR3 loop spans 14 amino acids. CDR3 region: CASQSWDRATEQYF. CDR3 nucleotides: TGTGCCAGCCAATCCTGGGACAGGGCGACCGAGCAGTACTTC.

The V call is TRBV20-1, the J call TRBJ2-7; D perhaps matches TRBD2 (6 bases). Trimming took off 1 base at V and 9 bases at J, with 10 bases between the two ends. Per the germline V gene, CDR1 is DFQATT and CDR2 is SNEGSKA (reference sequence). There are 11 residues in the CDR3. The CDR3 here is CSARAGDVQYF. The CDR3 region has the DNA TGCAGTGCTAGAGCGGGGGACGTGCAGTACTTC.